The rows below give T cell receptor beta chains drawn from one sample of a study of cytomegalovirus exposure and HLA in healthy donors. Produced via immunoSEQ multiplex PCR; TCRdb's table is partial and in-frame only. The sample holds some 140,000 clones, about 82% seen once. The sample comprised PBMCs. These TCRs come from a man aged 30 to 39 in good health. Each CDR3 is given with its conserved first and last residue. Fields, in order: J gene, D gene, V gene, CDR3 length, clone size, CDR3 DNA, CDR3 protein. D genes are given only for firm matches. A row's size may be missing; if present it is once, few, many or a size class.

TRBJ2-1,-,TRBV30,15,few,TGTGCCTGGAGTGTATATCTCAGCTCCTACAATGAGCAGTTCTTC,CAWSVYLSSYNEQFF
TRBJ2-7,TRBD2,TRBV10-3,14,-,TGTGCCACGGGACGGTGGACTAGCCGGTACGAGCAGTACTTC,CATGRWTSRYEQYF
TRBJ2-1,-,TRBV14,14,-,TGTGCCAGCAGCCAAGGCGGTGGCTACAATGAGCAGTTCTTC,CASSQGGGYNEQFF
TRBJ1-1,-,TRBV7-9,14,-,TGTTCCAGCAGCCCACGAGGAGGGAACACTGAAGCTTTCTTT,CSSSPRGGNTEAFF
TRBJ2-1,TRBD2,TRBV15,15,-,TGTGCCACCGGCCCCGGGGGGATAGAATTCAATGAGCAGTTCTTC,CATGPGGIEFNEQFF
TRBJ1-1,TRBD1,TRBV9,14,few,TGTGCCAGCAGCGCGGGACAGGAGAACACTGAAGCTTTCTTT,CASSAGQENTEAFF
TRBJ2-5,TRBD2,TRBV9,14,-,TGTGCCAGCAGCCCTGGACTAGCGGGAGAGACCCAGTACTTC,CASSPGLAGETQYF
TRBJ2-3,TRBD2,TRBV13,17,-,TGTGCCAGCAGCCGTACTTCCCGGACTAGCCTTTCAGATACGCAGTATTTT,CASSRTSRTSLSDTQYF
TRBJ2-1,-,TRBV6-6,14,-,TGTGCCAGCAGACAGGGAAGCTCCTACAATGAGCAGTTCTTC,CASRQGSSYNEQFF
TRBJ2-7,-,TRBV21-1,15,-,TGTGCCAGCAGCAAAGAAAGATACAGAGCCTACGAGCAGTACTTC,CASSKERYRAYEQYF
TRBJ2-2,TRBD2,TRBV5-1,17,-,TGCGCCAGCAGCTTGGGGCCTAGCGGGCTGAACACCGGGGAGCTGTTTTTT,CASSLGPSGLNTGELFF
TRBJ1-1,-,TRBV9,14,-,TGTGCCAGCAGCGTAGCTGGGCGGGACACTGAAGCTTTCTTT,CASSVAGRDTEAFF
TRBJ1-2,-,TRBV6-5,16,-,TGTGCCAGCAGTTACTCTCTAAGAAGTGAGCACGTTGGCTACACCTTC,CASSYSLRSEHVGYTF
TRBJ2-2,-,TRBV7-9,13,-,TGTGCCAGCAGCCCAGGCCGAACCGGGGAGCTGTTTTTT,CASSPGRTGELFF
TRBJ2-7,TRBD2,TRBV11-2,15,-,TGTGCCAGCAGCTCCTCGGCGGGAGGGGCCGACGAGCAGTACTTC,CASSSSAGGADEQYF
TRBJ1-5,TRBD1,TRBV11-2,17,-,TGTGCCAGCAGCTTAGCTGGCAGGGGGTTCCCTAATTCAGCCCAGCATTTT,CASSLAGRGFPNSAQHF
TRBJ1-5,-,TRBV19,13,-,TGTGCCAGTACCGCGACAGGTAATCAGCCCCAGCATTTT,CASTATGNQPQHF
TRBJ2-3,-,TRBV6-1,14,-,TGTGCCAGCAGTGAAGTAGTACGCACAGATACGCAGTATTTT,CASSEVVRTDTQYF
TRBJ1-2,-,TRBV6-5,12,-,TGTGCCAGCAGTGCGGACTTCTATGGCTACACCTTC,CASSADFYGYTF
TRBJ2-7,-,TRBV10-2,13,-,TGCGCCAGCAACCAGGGACTCCTCTACGAGCAGTACTTC,CASNQGLLYEQYF
TRBJ2-1,TRBD2,TRBV2,13,-,TGTGCCAGCAGTGAAGGACTAGCGGGGGGCCGGTTCTTC,CASSEGLAGGRFF
TRBJ2-2,TRBD2,TRBV5-8,15,-,TGTGCCAGCAGCTTTTTACTAGCGGATACCGGGGAGCTGTTTTTT,CASSFLLADTGELFF
TRBJ2-5,TRBD2,TRBV7-2,16,few,TGTGCCAGCAGCTTAGCCGGGGGGGGGATTAAGGAGACCCAGTACTTC,CASSLAGGGIKETQYF
TRBJ2-3,-,TRBV30,15,-,TGTGCCTGGAGTGTAGGGGCGGGTAGGGGGGATACGCAGTATTTT,CAWSVGAGRGDTQYF
TRBJ1-4,-,TRBV28,18,-,TGTGCCAGCAGTCTAACCTTCCATGACAGGCTCGAAGGGGAAAAACTGTTTTTT,CASSLTFHDRLEGEKLFF
TRBJ1-5,TRBD1,TRBV27,15,-,TGTGCCAGCAGTTTAGGGACAGGGAGGAGTCAGCCCCAGCATTTT,CASSLGTGRSQPQHF
TRBJ1-4,-,TRBV7-9,15,few,TGTGCCAGCAGCTTGGGCCGGGCAGGCGGGGAAAAACTGTTTTTT,CASSLGRAGGEKLFF
TRBJ1-1,-,TRBV9,14,-,TGTGCCAGCAGCGTAGGGACAGTGAACACTGAAGCTTTCTTT,CASSVGTVNTEAFF
TRBJ2-2,TRBD1,TRBV5-1,17,-,TGCGCCAGCAGGGCAAGACAGGGGGCGCGGGCCACCGGGGAGCTGTTTTTT,CASRARQGARATGELFF
TRBJ2-6,-,TRBV6-4,16,-,TGTGCCAGCAGTGAAGGGGGGGCTTCTGGGGCCAACGTCCTGACTTTC,CASSEGGASGANVLTF
TRBJ2-2,-,TRBV15,15,few,TGTGCCACCAGCCTCCGGACGGGGTCAACCGGGGAGCTGTTTTTT,CATSLRTGSTGELFF
TRBJ2-2,-,TRBV6-4,15,-,TGTGCCAGCAGTTCTACGGGAGTGGACACCGGGGAGCTGTTTTTT,CASSSTGVDTGELFF
TRBJ1-1,-,TRBV6-6,13,-,TGTGCCAGCAGTTACGAGCAGAACACTGAAGCTTTCTTT,CASSYEQNTEAFF
TRBJ2-1,TRBD2,TRBV30,16,-,TGTGCCTGGAGCTCCCACGGGACTAGCGGGAGCGATGAGCAGTTCTTC,CAWSSHGTSGSDEQFF
TRBJ2-1,-,TRBV28,15,-,TGTGCCAGCAGCCCTGCGGCAAGGAGAAACAATGAGCAGTTCTTC,CASSPAARRNNEQFF
TRBJ2-2,-,TRBV6-1,13,-,TGTGCCAGCAGTGCTGAAGCCACCGGGGAGCTGTTTTTT,CASSAEATGELFF
TRBJ1-3,-,TRBV2,15,-,TGTGCCAGCAGTGAAAGCTTCTTCTCTGGAAACACCATATATTTT,CASSESFFSGNTIYF
TRBJ1-1,-,TRBV19,14,-,TGTGCCACTTCCCCGGTGGGCGCGAACACTGAAGCTTTCTTT,CATSPVGANTEAFF
TRBJ2-7,TRBD1,TRBV5-6,15,-,TGTGCCAGCAGCCTAACCGGAGGGACAGGGGGCGAGCAGTACTTC,CASSLTGGTGGEQYF
TRBJ2-1,-,TRBV5-1,14,-,TGCGCCAGCAGCTTGGAACCCAGGGGCGGGGAGCAGTTCTTC,CASSLEPRGGEQFF
TRBJ2-2,TRBD2,TRBV6-5,13,-,TGTGCCAGTCAACTTGCGGGAGTACCGGAGCTGTTTTTT,CASQLAGVPELFF
TRBJ2-7,TRBD2,TRBV27,14,-,TGTGCCAGCAGTTCCCGCGGGAGGGCCCCCGAGCAGTACTTC,CASSSRGRAPEQYF
TRBJ2-1,-,TRBV5-5,13,-,TGTGCCAGCAGCGGCGGGGCTGCGGATGAGCAGTTCTTC,CASSGGAADEQFF
TRBJ1-5,-,TRBV6-1,15,few,TGTGCCAGCAGTGAAGCTGGCCAGGGGATTCCGCCCCAGCATTTT,CASSEAGQGIPPQHF
TRBJ1-5,-,TRBV6-1,14,-,TGTGCCAGCGGGGAGCGAGGGAGGAATCAGCCCCAGCATTTT,CASGERGRNQPQHF
TRBJ2-2,TRBD1,TRBV28,18,-,TGTGCCAGCAGTTCCGGGACAGGGTATCTGACGAACACCGGGGAGCTGTTTTTT,CASSSGTGYLTNTGELFF